A selection of T cell receptor beta chains follows, all from one sample in a study of cytomegalovirus exposure and HLA in healthy donors. Clones were read by immunoSEQ multiplex PCR, and TCRdb kept only the in-frame ones, dropping some. The sample includes about 100,000 clones, 74% of them seen just once. The sample comprised PBMCs. Receptor source: a man between 50 and 59 years old in good health and CMV-seropositive. Both conserved end residues are trimmed from each CDR3. Each record gives: V gene, J gene, CDR3 length, clone size, CDR3 protein. A row's size may be missing; if present it is once, few, many or a size class.

V: TRBV6-1; J: TRBJ1-1; length: 12; size: -; CDR3: ASSEYRADTEAF
V: TRBV30; J: TRBJ2-1; length: 14; size: -; CDR3: AWSVWSSGRDNEQF
V: TRBV7-9; J: TRBJ1-5; length: 14; size: -; CDR3: SSSYDRGQGVQPQH
V: TRBV7-3; J: TRBJ2-1; length: 13; size: -; CDR3: ASSLRGQGADEQF
V: TRBV27; J: TRBJ1-4; length: 14; size: -; CDR3: ASSLSPARLNEKLF
V: TRBV5-1; J: -; length: 14; size: -; CDR3: ASSSLRAGDSYEQY
V: TRBV10-3; J: TRBJ1-3; length: 13; size: few; CDR3: AISESQGPRSTIY
V: TRBV18; J: TRBJ2-1; length: 10; size: -; CDR3: ASSLSDNEQF
V: TRBV19; J: TRBJ1-6; length: 14; size: few; CDR3: ASSIGNPGGNSPLH
V: TRBV4-1; J: TRBJ1-2; length: 15; size: -; CDR3: ASSQVGGPSANYGYT
V: TRBV4-1; J: TRBJ2-1; length: 12; size: -; CDR3: ASSHDSGGYEQF
V: TRBV6-5; J: TRBJ2-2; length: 13; size: -; CDR3: ASRTGGRNTGELF